The clone carrying this TCR beta chain was counted ten times or more. No antigen is known for it. TCRdb redid the calling of the 5' RACE reads with MiXCR, one entry per CDR3 protein. The sample yields roughly 110,000 distinct CDR3 sequences, about an eighth seen once. The data originate from a study of T-cell memory formation after mild COVID-19. Study-level findings and limits: Contracting clones localized mainly to CM and EM when CD4+ and mainly to EMRA when CD8+.

Per the germline V gene, CDR1 is SQVTM and CDR2 is ANQGSEA. Trimming removed 3 bases from V and 3 bases from J, with 7 bases in between. This CDR3 spans 12 amino acids. The specimen sequenced was PBMCs or a T cell subset sorted from them (not recorded which). The V and J genes are TRBV29-1 and TRBJ2-3; D is ambiguous. This clonotype was obtained from an adult woman who had mild COVID-19 (a few samples of this study predate the infection). Cell type and time point are not known. DNA for the CDR3: TGCAGCGTTGAGGGTAGAACAGATACGCAGTATTTT. Translated, it gives CSVEGRTDTQYF.